This T cell receptor (beta chain) stems from a study of read filtering for tumor transcriptome and immune sequencing. Study-level background: IR-seq gave about 4 to 10.27 million TCR reads per sample; RNA-seq gave roughly 75 to 1,300.

Study observations and caveats: Without single-read clonotypes, shared clonotype proportions correlated more between IR-seq and RNA-seq. Single-read clonotypes: 80% to 90% of IR-seq clonotypes (about 3.5% of reads), about 75% of RNA-seq clonotypes (approximately 43% of reads).

From around 440 ng of RNA, a library with molecular barcoded alpha/delta and beta/gamma adaptors was made. TCRdb passed the reads through MiXCR, listing each CDR3 protein once. The profile covers 5,500 to 6,000 distinct CDR3 sequences, with about 20% appearing a single time and around 23% taken by the ten largest. The CDR3 runs 16 residues. The V and J ends lost 0 bases and 1 base, in that order; junction bases with no gene match: 5. Germline CDR1 is LGHNA and CDR2 is YNFKEQ. There are many counts of this clonotype. Antigen unknown. J is TRBJ2-7 and V is TRBV4-2; 8 bases align to TRBD2. The sequence derives from a donor aged 40 or older with multiple myeloma. Sequenced material: a population of CD138-negative cells sorted from bone marrow. As DNA, the CDR3 is TGTGCCAGCAGCCAAGATAGGGTAGCGGGGTCCTACGAGCAGTACTTC. Amino acids: CASSQDRVAGSYEQYF.